Listed below are T cell receptor beta chains from one sample, sequenced in a study of cytomegalovirus exposure and HLA in healthy donors. This table comes from immunoSEQ multiplex PCR, and its TCRdb copy is limited to in-frame clones, with some not included. The data contain about 140,000 clones, around 80% of them seen just once; the ten biggest clones take up roughly 2.1%. Sequencing was carried out using PBMCs. These receptors came from a woman in her thirties or forties in good health and CMV-seronegative. The CDR3 runs from the conserved cysteine through the conserved F or W. A D gene is named only where the DNA matches it firmly. Size is stated for part of the rows, as once, few or many counts, or as a class when the clone is expanded.

V	size	J	D	DNA	CDR3
TRBV11-3	.	TRBJ2-7	TRBD1	TGTGCCAGCAGCCACAGGGGGAACGAGCAGTACTTC	CASSHRGNEQYF
TRBV10-1	few	TRBJ2-1	.	TGCGCCCCCAGGAGGAGGCGGGGGCAGAAAGAGGGGCAGTTCTTC	CAPRRRRGQKEGQFF
TRBV2	.	TRBJ1-2	TRBD1	TGTGCCAGCAGAATAGGGACAGGGATTGGCTACACCTTC	CASRIGTGIGYTF
TRBV7-6	.	TRBJ1-2	.	TGTGCCAGCAGCCCCGTGGCAGGGCCCCTTTACTATGGCTACACCTTC	CASSPVAGPLYYGYTF
TRBV5-3	.	TRBJ1-4	TRBD1	TGTGCCAGAAACGAAAGGACAGGGTTTAATGAAAAACTGTTTTTT	CARNERTGFNEKLFF
TRBV19	.	TRBJ2-5	.	TGTGCCAGTAGTATAGTTGAAGGGGGAGTGGGGACCCAGTACTTC	CASSIVEGGVGTQYF
TRBV4-1	once	TRBJ1-1	.	TGCGCCAGCAGCCCCTCAGATTTTGGCACTGAAGCTTTCTTT	CASSPSDFGTEAFF
TRBV28	.	TRBJ2-1	TRBD2	TGTGCCAGCAGTCGAGGCGGGAGAAGGGATGAGCAGTTCTTC	CASSRGGRRDEQFF
TRBV5-4	.	TRBJ2-1	.	TGTGCCAGCAGCTTGGCGGCAGGGTTTTTCAATGAGCAGTTCTTC	CASSLAAGFFNEQFF
TRBV6-1	.	TRBJ2-7	.	TGTGCCAGCAGTGCGGACAATTACTCGGACGAGCAGTACTTC	CASSADNYSDEQYF
TRBV7-9	once	TRBJ2-1	TRBD2	TGTGCCAGCAGTTTCACTAGCGGGAGCAACAATGAGCAGTTCTTC	CASSFTSGSNNEQFF
TRBV5-5	.	TRBJ2-1	TRBD2	TGTGCCAGCAGCTCGACCGGGACTAGAAGGAATGAGCAGTTCTTC	CASSSTGTRRNEQFF
TRBV7-2	.	TRBJ1-2	.	TGTGCCAGCAGCTTATCGAGGAACTATGGCTACACCTTC	CASSLSRNYGYTF
TRBV10-3	.	TRBJ2-3	.	TGTGCCGCCGGACAGCACACTCGTGCTAGCACAGATACGCAGTATTTT	CAAGQHTRASTDTQYF
TRBV18	.	TRBJ2-7	TRBD1	TGTGCCAGCTCACCCGGCCTTGCGACAGGGCAATCGTACGAGCAGTACTTC	CASSPGLATGQSYEQYF
TRBV30	.	TRBJ1-3	.	TGTGCCTGGACCGCGGGGAGCTCTGGAAACACCATATATTTT	CAWTAGSSGNTIYF
TRBV18	few	TRBJ2-2	TRBD1	TGTGCCAGCACCTCAGGACAGGGACTTTGGACCGGGGAGCTGTTTTTT	CASTSGQGLWTGELFF
TRBV4-1	few	TRBJ2-1	TRBD2	TGCGCCAGCAGCCAAGACCCAGGACTAGCGGGAGATTACAATGAGCAGTTCTTC	CASSQDPGLAGDYNEQFF
TRBV23-1	.	TRBJ1-4	.	TGCGCCAGCAGTCAACCCCAGGGATCGGATGAAAAACTGTTTTTT	CASSQPQGSDEKLFF
TRBV7-9	.	TRBJ1-1	TRBD1	TGTGCCAGCAGCTTAGCGAATTCGGGACAGAGCACTGAAGCTTTCTTT	CASSLANSGQSTEAFF
TRBV28	few	TRBJ2-1	.	TGTGCCAGCAGTCTTACCCGGGGAAAGGGGACATGGGAGCAGTTCTTC	CASSLTRGKGTWEQFF
TRBV6-5	.	TRBJ2-3	TRBD2	TGTGCCAGCAGGGGACTAGCGACCAGCACAGATACGCAGTATTTT	CASRGLATSTDTQYF
TRBV7-3	.	TRBJ1-2	TRBD1	TGTGCCAGCAGCTCGGACAGGATATCCTATGGCTACACCTTC	CASSSDRISYGYTF
TRBV5-1	few	TRBJ2-3	TRBD2	TGCGCCAGCAGCTGGGGGGGGAACGGAGATACGCAGTATTTT	CASSWGGNGDTQYF
TRBV7-9	.	TRBJ2-3	TRBD2	TGTGCCAGCAGCTCGTTTGGCGGGGGGACTAGCGGGCGCACAGATACGCAGTATTTT	CASSSFGGGTSGRTDTQYF
TRBV2	.	TRBJ1-2	TRBD1	TGTGCCAGCAACTTACAGGGGCACTATGGCTACACCTTC	CASNLQGHYGYTF
TRBV6-1	.	TRBJ1-6	.	TGTGCCAGCAGTGAACTCCTGTATTCACCCCTCCACTTT	CASSELLYSPLHF
TRBV6-5	.	TRBJ1-2	.	TGTGCCAGCAGAGCCATCCACTATGGCTACACCTTC	CASRAIHYGYTF
TRBV9	.	TRBJ2-1	TRBD2	TGTGCCAGCAGCCCCAAAAGCGGGAGGCTCGACAATGAGCAGTTCTTC	CASSPKSGRLDNEQFF
TRBV7-2	once	TRBJ2-7	.	TGTGCCAGCAGCTCTCTCCCCTACGAGCAGTACTTC	CASSSLPYEQYF
TRBV11-2	once	TRBJ1-5	TRBD1	TGTGCCAGCAGCGCCGGGACAGGGATACTAGCCAATCAGCCCCAGCATTTT	CASSAGTGILANQPQHF
TRBV5-1	once	TRBJ2-1	TRBD1	TGCGCCAGCAGCGGCGACAGGGGTGCCCTCAATGAGCAGTTCTTC	CASSGDRGALNEQFF
TRBV9	.	TRBJ2-1	TRBD1	TGTGCCAGCAGCACGGGACAGGGAGGCTACAATGAGCAGTTCTTC	CASSTGQGGYNEQFF
TRBV28	.	TRBJ1-5	.	TGTGCCAGCAGTTTCTTCGACGGAGTATCAAATAGCAATCAGCCCCAGCATTTT	CASSFFDGVSNSNQPQHF
TRBV11-3	few	TRBJ2-3	.	TGTGCCAGCAGCTTGGGACACCACGGTTTGGGGACAGATACGCAGTATTTT	CASSLGHHGLGTDTQYF
TRBV7-9	.	TRBJ2-7	.	TGTGCCAGCAGCCTACTTAGCGGACCTTCCTACGAGCAGTACTTC	CASSLLSGPSYEQYF
TRBV6-1	.	TRBJ2-1	.	TGTGCCAGCAGCGCCGGGATTCAATCCTACAATGAGCAGTTCTTC	CASSAGIQSYNEQFF